This T cell receptor (beta chain) was documented in a study of OX40 agonist ivuxolimab in advanced cancers. Study as a whole: Participants, roughly 81% male, averaged roughly 60 years of age, ranging from about 20 to 80. Prior therapy, whether anti-PD-1, anti-PD-L1 or anti-CTLA-4, was allowed, and 35% to 40% had some. Study-level results: By week 6 at 0.1 to 3.0 mg/kg, blood CD4+ and CD8+ T cells had expanded clonally.

Method: immunoSEQ multiplex PCR; TCRdb's copy keeps in-frame clones and lacks some. The sample holds approximately 77,000 clones, about 90% seen once. With regard to this clone: Its antigen is still unknown.

Blood draws occurred at baseline, cycle 4 day 1, and cycle 7 day 1. This sample comprised CD4+ or CD8+ T cells sorted from blood, obtained in a trial of the OX40 agonist ivuxolimab. The clonotype was recovered from an adult with an advanced solid tumor such as melanoma, head and neck, liver or kidney cancer.

DNA of the CDR3: TGTGCCAGCAGCGAGGGGGGGTTTCTGACCTACGAGCAGTACTTC. Translated, it gives CASSEGGFLTYEQYF. The rearrangement uses TRBV5-6 and TRBJ2-7; weak D call: TRBD2 (7 bases). Germline lookup yields CDR1 SGHDT and CDR2 YYEEEE. V dropped 4 bases and J dropped 2 bases, with 16 bases sitting between them. This CDR3 has 15 residues.